This TCR beta chain was identified in a study of T cells in Graves' hyperthyroidism and ophthalmopathy. CDR1 SGDLS and CDR2 YYNGEE come from the germline V gene. The length of the CDR3 is 15 residues. V lost 0 bases and J 8 bases, leaving 14 bases between the germline ends. RNA transcripts were the template for amplifying TCR beta CDR3 regions. A set of HTBI primers served as the primers for a first-round RT-PCR of the TCR CDR3. TCRdb re-called the multiplex PCR reads with MiXCR, one entry per CDR3 protein. The sample lists around 700,000 distinct CDR3 sequences, approximately 40% occurring once. The V and J genes are TRBV9 and TRBJ1-4, with D uncertain. The specimen was blood. This clonotype originated in a woman in her thirties or forties with Graves' hyperthyroidism. The CDR3 DNA reads as TGTGCCAGCAGCGTAGAAGTGGCAGTAGGGGAAAAACTGTTTTTT. It codes for CASSVEVAVGEKLFF. Using reference TRBV9 and TRBJ1-4 for the parts outside the CDR3, the full variable domain is DSGVTQTPKHLITATGQRVTLRCSPRSGDLSVYWYQQSLDQGLQFLIQYYNGEERAKGNILERFSAQQFPDLHSELNLSSLELGDSALYFCASSVEVAVGEKLFFGSGTQLSVL.